This T cell receptor (beta chain) was identified during a study of response to subunit inactivated influenza vaccine. TCRdb independently ran MiXCR on the RT-PCR reads; one entry per CDR3 protein. This table has approximately 520,000 distinct CDR3 sequences, more than 15% appearing once. General observations from the study: Authors suggested each seasonal influenza vaccination recruits few new T cells.

CDR3 length: 14 amino acids. V dropped 0 bases and J dropped 3 bases, with 6 bases sitting between them. Germline loops: CDR1 SGHVS, CDR2 FNYEAQ. About this clonotype: Its antigen is as yet unknown.

Sequencing was performed on CD4+ T cells sorted from PBMCs, taken around 2 years after vaccination. The clonotype comes from a man aged 50-75 years who received an inactivated influenza vaccine. The chain employs TRBV7-6 and TRBJ2-1; D remains ambiguous. CDR3 in amino acids: CASSLAHSYNEQFF. The CDR3 DNA follows: TGTGCCAGCAGCTTAGCGCACAGCTACAATGAGCAGTTCTTC.